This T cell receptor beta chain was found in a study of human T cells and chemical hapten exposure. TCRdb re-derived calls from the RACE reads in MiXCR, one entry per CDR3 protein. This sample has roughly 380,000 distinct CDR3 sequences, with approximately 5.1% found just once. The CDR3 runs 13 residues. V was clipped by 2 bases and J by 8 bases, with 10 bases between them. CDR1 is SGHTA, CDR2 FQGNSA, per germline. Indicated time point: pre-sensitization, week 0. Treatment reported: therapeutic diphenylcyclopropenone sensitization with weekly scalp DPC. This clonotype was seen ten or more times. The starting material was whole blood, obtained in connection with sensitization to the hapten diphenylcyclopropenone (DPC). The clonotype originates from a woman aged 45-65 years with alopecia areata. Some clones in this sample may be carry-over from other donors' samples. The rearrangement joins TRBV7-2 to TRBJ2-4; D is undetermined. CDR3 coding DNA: TGTGCCAGCAGCTTATTGAGGTCTCACATTCAGTACTTC. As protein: CASSLLRSHIQYF.